This entry features one TCR beta chain sequence. Its antigen is not identified. This sample stems from a study of shared clonotypes between healthy human individuals. Study-level background: Used for every donor were three CD4 naive, three CD4 memory, two CD8 naive and one CD8 memory plate. Broader study findings: A handful of donors shared about 4.5% of their naive CD4 clonotypes. All-four-donor shared clonotypes had higher generation probabilities than non-shared clonotypes did. The study generally estimated greater richness for naive than memory subsets.

Trimming took off 4 bases at V and 2 bases at J, with 7 bases between the two ends. From germline, CDR1 is MNHNY and CDR2 SVGAGI (reference sequence). CDR3 length: 13 amino acids. Using immunoSEQ multiplex PCR, the repertoire was profiled, and TCRdb retains in-frame clones only, with some absent. Here the sample spans 1,500,000 or so clones, approximately 97% being singletons. The receptor comes from a man aged 30 to 39 in good health. Sequenced: naive CD4+ T cells sorted from blood. Indicated subset: CD45RA+ positively selected. The rearrangement joins TRBV6-6 to TRBJ2-3; perhaps D is TRBD1 or TRBD2 (5 bases each). As DNA, the CDR3 is TGTGCCAGCAGTTTAGGGACCACAGATACGCAGTATTTT. Residues: CASSLGTTDTQYF.